The following is a TCR beta chain sequence with its context. Clones were read by immunoSEQ multiplex PCR, and TCRdb kept only the in-frame ones, dropping some. The table shows 50,000 to 60,000 clones, with 92% occurring only once. The CDR3 has 13 residues. Per germline, CDR1 SQVTM and CDR2 ANQGSEA. The V end was cut by 3 bases, the J end by 3 bases, with 11 bases between. The source of the sample is a study of T cell changes during pregnancy in multiple sclerosis. This chain joins TRBV29-1 and TRBJ1-2; TRBD1 might be the D (6 bases). The sequencing here drew on CD4+ T cells from peripheral blood mononuclear cells, taken after pregnancy. The receptor was isolated from a female donor in good health, enrolled as a control in a pregnancy study. The CDR3 nucleotides are TGCAGCGTTGAGGGGGGGGCGGACTATGGCTACACCTTC. It yields the protein CSVEGGADYGYTF.